This T cell receptor beta chain was obtained from a study of siplizumab effects on memory and regulatory T cells. V lost 4 bases, J lost 1 base, and 2 bases stayed unmatched. Germline V gives CDR1 SGHVS, CDR2 FNYEAQ. The CDR3 contains 14 residues. Findings of the study overall: Both greater diversity than memory cells and a major contribution to the alloresponse seemed to characterize naive T cells.

About this clone itself: The target antigen is unknown.

Profiling relied on immunoSEQ multiplex PCR, and the TCRdb table lists in-frame clones only, not all of them. The repertoire consists of about 91,000 clones, with 80% to 95% occurring once and the leading ten covering 6% to 7%. This clonotype originated in a human donor in good health. V and J are TRBV7-6 and TRBJ1-1; 8 nucleotides match TRBD1. Sequencing used CD8+ T cells sorted from blood. CDR3 residues: CASSSGQGNTEAFF. DNA of the CDR3: TGTGCCAGCAGCTCCGGACAGGGGAACACTGAAGCTTTCTTT.